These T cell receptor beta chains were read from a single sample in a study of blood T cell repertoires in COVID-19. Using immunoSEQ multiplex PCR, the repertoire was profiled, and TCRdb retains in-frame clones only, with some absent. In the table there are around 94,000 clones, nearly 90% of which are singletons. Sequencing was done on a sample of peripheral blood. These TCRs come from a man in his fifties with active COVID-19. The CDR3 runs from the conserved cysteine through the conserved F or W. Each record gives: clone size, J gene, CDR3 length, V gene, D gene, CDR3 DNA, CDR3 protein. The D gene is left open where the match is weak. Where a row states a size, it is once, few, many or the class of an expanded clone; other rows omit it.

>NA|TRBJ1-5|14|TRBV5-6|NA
TGTGCCAGCAGCCAAAGCTTCGGCAATCAGCCCCAGCATTTT
CASSQSFGNQPQHF
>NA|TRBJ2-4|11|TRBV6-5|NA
TGTGCCAGCCTGAGCGGTGACATTCAGTACTTC
CASLSGDIQYF
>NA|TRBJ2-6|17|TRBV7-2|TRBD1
TGTGCCAGCAGCCAAGGACAGGGTCTCTATGGGGCCAACGTCCTGACTTTC
CASSQGQGLYGANVLTF
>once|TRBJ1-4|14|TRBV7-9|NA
TGTGCCAGCAGCTTATCCCGGGAGTCTGAAAAACTGTTTTTT
CASSLSRESEKLFF
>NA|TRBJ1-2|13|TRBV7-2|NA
TGTGCCAGCAGCCTACTACCCGACGTTGGCTACACCTTC
CASSLLPDVGYTF
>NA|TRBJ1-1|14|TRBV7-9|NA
TGTGCCAGCACCGACAGGTCGATGAACACTGAAGCTTTCTTT
CASTDRSMNTEAFF
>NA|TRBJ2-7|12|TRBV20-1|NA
TGCAGTGCTAGTGACGGGACCTACGAGCAGTACTTC
CSASDGTYEQYF
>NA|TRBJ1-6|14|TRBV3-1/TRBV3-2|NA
TGTGCCAGCCGGGGGACGAATATGAATTCACCCCTCCACTTT
CASRGTNMNSPLHF
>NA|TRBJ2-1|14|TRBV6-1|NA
TGTGCCAGCAGTGAACTAGCGCCCCTCAATGAGCAGTTCTTC
CASSELAPLNEQFF
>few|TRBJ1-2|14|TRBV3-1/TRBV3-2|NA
TGTGCCAGCAGCCAAGTAGGAGGGGAAAGTGGCTACACCTTC
CASSQVGGESGYTF
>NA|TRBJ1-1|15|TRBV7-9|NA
TGTGCCAGCAGGAACCAGGGGTTAAGGAACACTGAAGCTTTCTTT
CASRNQGLRNTEAFF
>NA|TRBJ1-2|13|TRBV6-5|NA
TGTGCCAGCTCCTCTCCCCGGGAGAATGGCTACACCTTC
CASSSPRENGYTF
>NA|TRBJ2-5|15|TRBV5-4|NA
TGTGCCAGCAGCTTGGATGCCGCGGGCAAAGAGACCCAGTACTTC
CASSLDAAGKETQYF
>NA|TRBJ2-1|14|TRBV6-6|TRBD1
TGTGCCAGCAGTCCGGGACAGGGTGGGGATGAGCAGTTCTTC
CASSPGQGGDEQFF
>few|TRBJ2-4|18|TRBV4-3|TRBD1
TGCGCCAGCAGCCCTTACAATCCGGGACAGGCTGACAAAAACATTCAGTACTTC
CASSPYNPGQADKNIQYF
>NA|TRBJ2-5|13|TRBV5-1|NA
TGCGCCAGCAGCTTGTGGAGTAAAGAGACCCAGTACTTC
CASSLWSKETQYF
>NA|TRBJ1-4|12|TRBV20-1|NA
TGCAGTGCTAGTCCCGACAGGGAAAAACTGTTTTTT
CSASPDREKLFF
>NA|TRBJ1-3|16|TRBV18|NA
TGTGCCAGCTCACCAGAGGCCCAACGGGAAGGAAACACCATATATTTT
CASSPEAQREGNTIYF
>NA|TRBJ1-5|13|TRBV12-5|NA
TGTGCTAGTGGTTTGCGGGCGGGCCAGCCCCAGCATTTT
CASGLRAGQPQHF
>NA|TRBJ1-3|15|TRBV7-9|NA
TGTGCCAGCAGCTCCCTGGGCCCATCTGGAAACACCATATATTTT
CASSSLGPSGNTIYF
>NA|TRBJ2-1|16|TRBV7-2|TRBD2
TGTGCCAGCAGCCGGATAGCGGGGGGCGATTACAATGAGCAGTTCTTC
CASSRIAGGDYNEQFF
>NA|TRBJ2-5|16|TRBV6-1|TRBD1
TGTGCCAGCAGTGATTCCTGGACAGGGGGTTGGGAGACCCAGTACTTC
CASSDSWTGGWETQYF
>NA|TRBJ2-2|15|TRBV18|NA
TGTGCCAGCTCACCACGACAGCAGGGGACCGGGGAGCTGTTTTTT
CASSPRQQGTGELFF
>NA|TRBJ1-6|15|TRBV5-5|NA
TGTGCCAGCAGCTTGAGTGGCAGGGGCGATTCACCCCTCCACTTT
CASSLSGRGDSPLHF
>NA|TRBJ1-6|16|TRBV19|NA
TGTGCCAGTAGTGAAAGGGGCCGTTTCTATAATTCACCCCTCCACTTT
CASSERGRFYNSPLHF
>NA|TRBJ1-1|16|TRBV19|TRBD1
TGTGCCAGTAGTACTGGGGACAGGGGGCTGAATACTGAAGCTTTCTTT
CASSTGDRGLNTEAFF
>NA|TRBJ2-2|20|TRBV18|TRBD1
TGTGCCAGCTCACCACCGGATCACGGATTCGGGACAGCGAACACCGGGGAGCTGTTTTTT
CASSPPDHGFGTANTGELFF
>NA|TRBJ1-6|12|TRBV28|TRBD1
TGTGCCAGCGGGACAGGGAGTTCACCCCTCCACTTT
CASGTGSSPLHF
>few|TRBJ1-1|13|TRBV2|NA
TGTGCCAGCAGTGAATGGGAGAGGAGTGAAGCTTTCTTT
CASSEWERSEAFF